The sequence of this TCR beta chain was determined in a study of beta chain features in type 1 diabetes (dated by TCRdb to 2016 to 2018). As for the study more broadly: Mean age, gender distribution, total cell number and subset yield did not differ between patients and healthy donors. The study compared the TCRB repertoires of sorted circulating CD4+ T cell subsets in recently diagnosed type 1 diabetes patients with those in matched healthy donors. A total of roughly 100 million sorted cells were examined across all samples, and the number of cells per subset was strongly correlated with RNA yield. Regulatory and stem cell-like memory subsets were obtained from only 8 patients and about eight healthy donors, while naive and central memory subsets were obtained from all 28 donors. The research as a whole found: Naive, central memory and regulatory TCRB repertoires appeared to be more alike among patients than among healthy donors. Type 1 diabetes patients showed a moderate but significant shortening of TCRB CDR3 length in all four CD4+ subsets. Because cDNA was sequenced instead of genomic DNA, activated cells with high expression could be over-represented, although the groups did not differ in activation or CD3 levels. Shorter templates might have been favored by PCR, but patient and control samples were amplified and corrected together, so both groups would have been affected equally by any skew. At VDJ recombination sites, patients with type 1 diabetes made fewer insertions and deleted more nucleotides, a pattern implying thymic rearrangement abnormalities. Because the HLA sub-analyses included only small numbers of individuals, any influence of HLA type on TCRB rearrangement was left unresolved.

V is clipped by 5 bases and J by 3 bases, and the sequence between their germline boundaries is 19 bases long. There are 17 amino acids in the CDR3, from cysteine to phenylalanine inclusive. Left in the record is the CDR3 DNA by itself, 51 bases read in frame from the first base. CDR1 SGHTA and CDR2 FQGTGA were looked up in the germline V gene. Each donor gave one peripheral blood draw, averaging roughly 120 mL, which was collected into heparinised tubes. A BD FACSAria II and a panel including CD45RO, CCR7, CD25, CD127, CD95 and CD27 were used to sort naive, central memory, regulatory and stem cell-like memory CD4+ T cells. Purity was above 95% for every sorted population. PBMCs were isolated immediately by Lymphoprep density gradient centrifugation and stained directly without culture. To minimize batch effects, samples were stained and sorted in pairs, one healthy donor with one patient per experiment.

All of the isolated RNA was reverse transcribed with the High Capacity cDNA Reverse Transcription Kit, so expressed TCRB transcripts were sequenced. Deep immunoSEQ sequencing was performed on naive, central memory and regulatory T cell samples, with an average of around 3.4 million total reads per sample. Sorted cells were lysed in RLT buffer and RNA was extracted with DNase-treated RNeasy Micro or Mini kits, depending on cell number. Each cell subset was processed separately to prevent cross-contamination, with patient and healthy donor samples processed together. TCRB sequences were amplified from cDNA with the immunoSEQ multiplex PCR, producing 87-bp fragments spanning the CDR3 region. Sequencing of the amplicons was done on the Illumina HiSeq platform. Processing in the source paper ran as follows. PCR bias was corrected computationally using synthetic template baselines, and reads within Hamming distance 2 were collapsed, with unmergeable singletons discarded. By aligning reads against IMGT, V, D and J genes, CDR3 length, and insertions or deletions at six rearrangement sites were assigned. Within each subset, clonotype counts were normalized to sorted cell number, after which true diversity and Gini coefficients were computed with the tcR R package. The overlap coefficient, calculated on TCRB nucleotide sequences, was used to measure repertoire sharing. Out-of-frame TCRB sequences from naive cells were analyzed to stand in for the pre-selection repertoire. TCRdb stores this immuneACCESS table with in-frame sequences only. Part of the clones is absent; in the studies checked, under half of the shortfall reflects unresolved V genes, and no reason is known for the rest. That table supplies the V and J calls and clone size; D and trimming were determined from the DNA. In all, the sample holds around 250,000 clones, and roughly 20% of those were seen once. The ten largest clones add up to about 0.028% of the sample.

Concerning this clone: Its antigen is unknown. Nothing much larger sits one base from this clone, and base qualities are not available.

Sequenced material: naive CD4+ T cells from blood. The cell subset or site label of this sample denotes: true naive CD4+ T cells. The chain employs TRBV7-3 and TRBJ2-2; a weak D assignment points to TRBD2 (6 bases agree). This TCR came from a woman in her 40s with type 1 diabetes. The CDR3 corresponds to CASSPTGTSWDTGELFF. The sequence in DNA is TGTGCCAGCAGCCCAACCGGGACTTCTTGGGACACCGGGGAGCTGTTTTTT.